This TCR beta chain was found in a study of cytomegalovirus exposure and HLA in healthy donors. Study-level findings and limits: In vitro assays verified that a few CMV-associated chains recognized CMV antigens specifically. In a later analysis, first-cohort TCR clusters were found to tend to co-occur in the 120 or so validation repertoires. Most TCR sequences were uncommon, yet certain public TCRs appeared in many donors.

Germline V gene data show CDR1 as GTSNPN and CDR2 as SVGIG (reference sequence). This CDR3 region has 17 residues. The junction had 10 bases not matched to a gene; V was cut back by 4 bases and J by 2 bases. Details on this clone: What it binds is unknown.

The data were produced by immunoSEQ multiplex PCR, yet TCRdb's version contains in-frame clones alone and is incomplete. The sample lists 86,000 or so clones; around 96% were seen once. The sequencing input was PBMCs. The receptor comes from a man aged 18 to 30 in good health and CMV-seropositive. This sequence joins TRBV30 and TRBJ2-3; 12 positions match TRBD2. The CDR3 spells CAWTVRRTSGATDTQYF. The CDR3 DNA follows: TGTGCCTGGACCGTACGCCGGACTAGCGGGGCCACAGATACGCAGTATTTT.